This T cell receptor beta chain was profiled in a study of human T cells and chemical hapten exposure. Concerning this clonotype: One end of the junction varies from germline; a read error may be responsible.

TCRdb reprocessed the 5' RACE reads via MiXCR and lists one record per CDR3 protein. The table has under 150,000 distinct CDR3 sequences, 15% to 20% seen once; the top ten hold 2.8%. From whole blood left unfractionated, total RNA was extracted. This TCR was sampled from a human donor in good health.

CDR3 coding DNA: TGTGCCGGCAGTGAAGAGGGAAGCTTAGGGGGCTATGGCTACACCTTC. Translated: CAGSEEGSLGGYGYTF. The V call is TRBV6-1, the J call TRBJ1-2, with a tentative D call TRBD1 (6 bases). The germline gives CDR1 MNHNS, CDR2 SASEGT. The CDR3 extends over 16 amino acids.